The 22 T cell receptor beta chains below were found in one sample sequenced in a study of blood T cell repertoires in COVID-19. This table comes from immunoSEQ multiplex PCR, and its TCRdb copy is limited to in-frame clones, with some not included. Of some 260,000 clones listed, 88% were seen once; the top ten hold about 0.7%. The sample consisted of peripheral blood. The receptors stem from a human donor in a cohort sampled during active COVID-19.

This chain links TRBV7-2 with TRBJ1-1; D is undetermined. Germline loops: CDR1 SGHTA, CDR2 FQGNSA. The CDR3 spans 15 residues. V was trimmed by 1 base and J by 1 base, leaving 10 bases between them. CDR3 nucleotides: TGTGCCAGCAGCTTAGAACTACTACCGAACACTGAAGCTTTCTTT. Its protein is CASSLELLPNTEAFF.

This clone showed up just a few times. The chain carries TRBV25-1 and TRBJ2-7, with a tentative D call TRBD1 (6 bases). The CDR3 consists of 18 residues. Looked up from germline, CDR1 is MGHDK and CDR2 is SYGVNS. Trimming took off 3 bases at V and 3 bases at J, with 24 bases between the two ends. The DNA for the CDR3 is TGTGCCAGCAGTGATGGGGGAGCAAAAAACAGGGTTAACTACGAGCAGTACTTC. Translating it yields CASSDGGAKNRVNYEQYF.

This clone came up once. The chain employs TRBV4-3 and TRBJ2-1; D might be TRBD2 (6 bases). Germline lookup yields CDR1 LGHNA and CDR2 YSLEER. This CDR3 comprises 17 residues. The V gene lost 3 bases and the J gene lost 2 bases, with 17 bases spanning the gap. CDR3 sequence (DNA): TGCGCCAGCAGCCATGAGACGCCACTAGCTCCCTACAATGAGCAGTTCTTC. It codes for CASSHETPLAPYNEQFF.

The chain links TRBV6-5 to TRBJ2-7; D is ambiguous. Germline assignment: CDR1 MNHEY and CDR2 SVGAGI. V lost 6 bases and J lost 3, with 18 bases in between. This CDR3 spans 15 amino acids. CDR3 DNA: TGTGCCAGCAGCCAGACGCAGGTGCCCGTCTACGAGCAGTACTTC. It codes for CASSQTQVPVYEQYF.

CDR3 in DNA: TGTGCCAGCAGTCGAACCAGGATCATCGGGGAGCTGTTTTTT. It codes for CASSRTRIIGELFF. This chain uses TRBV6-2 or TRBV6-3 with TRBJ2-2; D unresolved. CDR3 size: 14 residues. V was cut by 5 bases and J by 7 bases, with 14 bases left in between. Germline V gives CDR1 MNHEY, CDR2 SVGEGT.

The table lists this clone with a count of one. The chain employs TRBV7-9 and TRBJ1-2; D perhaps matches TRBD1 (6 bases). The CDR3 has 15 amino acids. Germline loops: CDR1 SEHNR, CDR2 FQNEAQ (reference sequence). Trimming left V 0 bases short and J 3 bases short, with 11 bases between. The DNA for the CDR3 is TGTGCCAGCAGCTTAGCAGGGGGGGCGCACTATGGCTACACCTTC. Residues: CASSLAGGAHYGYTF.

The chain links TRBV7-2 to TRBJ2-1; D is ambiguous. The length of the CDR3 is 12 residues. Germline values: CDR1 SGHTA, CDR2 FQGNSA. Trimming pared 5 bases from V and 12 bases from J, leaving 14 bases between. CDR3 amino acids: CASSPGSLTQFF. CDR3 sequence (DNA): TGTGCCAGCAGCCCGGGTAGTTTGACGCAGTTCTTC.

The V call is TRBV10-3, the J call TRBJ2-3, with D unresolved. Trimming left V 6 bases short and J 1 base short, with 20 bases between. The CDR3 has 17 residues. Germline CDR1 and CDR2: ENHRY and SYGVKD. CDR3 in amino acids: CAISSIPSRGRTDTQYF. Here the CDR3 DNA reads TGTGCCATCAGCTCCATACCCTCAAGAGGCCGCACAGATACGCAGTATTTT.

CDR3 sequence: CASSKSPEAGKNTIYF. In nucleotides, the CDR3 is TGTGCCAGCAGCAAATCTCCCGAGGCGGGGAAAAACACCATATATTTT. This sequence joins TRBV21-1 and TRBJ1-3. TRBV21-1 is a recognized pseudogene. The length of the CDR3 is 16 residues.

This clone is a singleton in its sample. The chain uses TRBV19 and TRBJ1-4; D may be TRBD1 (5 bases). This CDR3 contains 14 residues. Trimming shortened V by 4 bases and J by 12 bases, and 18 bases separated the two germline ends. The germline V gene has CDR1 LNHDA and CDR2 SQIVND (reference sequence). The CDR3 DNA follows: TGTGCCAGTAGTAATAAGGGGAATCCTTTCGAACTGTTTTTT. Translated: CASSNKGNPFELFF.

The CDR3 region is CASSPVDRLLSNYGYTF. DNA of the CDR3: TGTGCCAGCTCACCAGTGGACAGGCTGCTATCTAACTATGGCTACACCTTC. The chain joins TRBV18 to TRBJ1-2, with 7 bases identical to TRBD1. From germline, CDR1 is KGHSH and CDR2 LQKENI. The CDR3 is made up of 17 amino acids. The ends lost 2 bases at V and 0 bases at J; junction bases unmatched: 9.

The gene calls are TRBV28 and TRBJ1-5; no definite D call. This CDR3 is 11 amino acids long. The germline V gene has CDR1 MDHEN and CDR2 SYDVKM. Trimming cost V 3 bases and J 9 bases, with 6 bases left between them. In DNA form, the CDR3 reads TGTGCCAGCAGTTTGGCGGTGCCCCAGCATTTT. It yields the protein CASSLAVPQHF.

The CDR3 nucleotides are TGTGCCAGCTCACCTTCGGGGGGAGACACCTACGAGCAGTACTTC. Amino acid sequence: CASSPSGGDTYEQYF. The gene calls are TRBV18 and TRBJ2-7; 7 nucleotides line up with TRBD2. The CDR3 consists of 15 residues. The germline V gene has CDR1 KGHSH and CDR2 LQKENI. With 3 bases clipped from V and 2 bases from J, the junction kept 7 bases outside the gene matches.

The chain combines TRBV11-2 with TRBJ1-1; D call uncertain. The V and J ends lost 5 bases and 1 base respectively, with 17 bases between them. This CDR3 contains 16 residues. Germline V CDR1 and CDR2: SGHAT, FQNNGV. CDR3 sequence (DNA): TGTGCCAGCAGCCCGGCTCGAGGTCGGCGGAACACTGAAGCTTTCTTT. Its protein is CASSPARGRRNTEAFF.

A few counts support this clone. The chain recombines TRBV7-2 with TRBJ2-2; maybe TRBD1 (5 bases). The V end lost 3 bases, the J end lost 4 bases, and 12 bases lay between the germline ends. CDR1 is SGHTA and CDR2 is FQGNSA in the germline V gene. The length of the CDR3 is 15 residues. Here the CDR3 reads CASSFDRTGTGELFF. The DNA for the CDR3 is TGTGCCAGCAGCTTTGACAGAACGGGCACCGGGGAGCTGTTTTTT.

CDR3 in DNA: TGCGCCAGCAGATCCCCGAGACAGGCTCTCTTCCGTAACTATGGCTACACCTTC. Its translation is CASRSPRQALFRNYGYTF. This chain joins TRBV10-1 and TRBJ1-2; D perhaps matches TRBD1 (6 bases). The CDR3 is 18 residues long. The ends were cut back, 6 bases at V and 1 base at J, with 24 bases in the middle. CDR1 and CDR2 from the germline V gene are WNHNN and SYGVQD (reference sequence).

The V gene is TRBV5-5, the J gene TRBJ1-2, with TRBD1 as a possible D gene (5 bases). CDR1 is SGHKS and CDR2 is YYEKEE in the germline V gene (reference sequence). This CDR3 region has 15 residues. The V gene lost 4 bases and the J gene lost 0 bases, with 13 bases spanning the gap. Here the CDR3 reads CASSPRQKSNYGYTF. The DNA for the CDR3 is TGTGCCAGCAGCCCAAGACAGAAATCTAACTATGGCTACACCTTC.

The CDR3 bases are TGTGCCAGCAGCGTGTCCGGCAGGGGAGCCTACGAGCAGTACTTC. The encoded protein is CASSVSGRGAYEQYF. The chain uses TRBV9 and TRBJ2-7; tentatively, D is TRBD1 (6 bases). From germline, CDR1 is SGDLS and CDR2 YYNGEE. The V and J ends lost 2 bases and 2 bases respectively, with 14 bases between them. The CDR3 loop spans 15 amino acids.

This chain joins TRBV10-1 and TRBJ1-2; 10 bases are shared with TRBD1. The CDR3 consists of 14 residues. The germline V gene has CDR1 WNHNN and CDR2 SYGVQD (reference sequence). Trimming cost V 6 bases and J 2 bases; bases outside gene matches: 3. CDR3 DNA sequence: TGCGCCAGCAGGGGGACAGGGGTAAACTATGGCTACACCTTC. It specifies CASRGTGVNYGYTF.

The V gene is TRBV7-6, the J gene TRBJ2-3; D remains ambiguous. V gave up 3 bases and J gave up 1 base, with 11 bases separating them. From germline, CDR1 is SGHVS and CDR2 FNYEAQ. The CDR3 totals 15 residues. The CDR3 bases are TGTGCCAGCAGCTTCGACCCCCGGGGCACAGATACGCAGTATTTT. Translation: CASSFDPRGTDTQYF. The full variable domain, completed using reference TRBV7-6 and TRBJ2-3, is GAGVSQSPRYKVTKRGQDVALRCDPISGHVSLYWYRQALGQGPEFLTYFNYEAQQDKSGLPNDRFSAERPEGSISTLTIQRTEQRDSAMYRCASSFDPRGTDTQYFGPGTRLTVL.

The genes are TRBV19 and TRBJ1-5, with D possibly being TRBD1 (5 bases). This CDR3 is built from 14 residues. V lost 7 bases and J 5 bases, leaving 15 bases between the germline ends. Germline V gene data show CDR1 as LNHDA and CDR2 as SQIVND (reference sequence). CDR3 loop: CASKPGQGDQPQHF. In nucleotides, the CDR3 is TGTGCCAGTAAACCAGGGCAGGGCGATCAGCCCCAGCATTTT.

This clone was observed a single time. The chain is built from TRBV29-1 and TRBJ2-5; D is uncertain. The V gene's germline CDR1 is SQVTM and CDR2 ANQGSEA. The germline V and J ends were trimmed by 6 bases and 5 bases, with 16 bases remaining between them. The CDR3 is made up of 13 amino acids. The CDR3 loop is CSVADTLGETQYF. The CDR3 coding sequence is TGCAGCGTGGCGGATACTCTCGGGGAGACCCAGTACTTC. Looking up the rest from reference TRBV29-1 and TRBJ2-5 gives the full variable domain: SAVISQKPSRDICQRGTSLTIQCQVDSQVTMMFWYRQQPGQSLTLIATANQGSEATYESGFVIDKFPISRPNLTFSTLTVSNMSPEDSSIYLCSVADTLGETQYFGPGTRLLVL.